These 21 T cell receptor beta chains originate from one sample sequenced in a study of blood T cell repertoires in COVID-19. Assay used: immunoSEQ multiplex PCR; TCRdb lists only in-frame clones, some missing. The sample has about 230,000 clones, about nine tenths seen once. Sequenced input: peripheral blood. The receptors shown here come from a woman in her sixties or seventies with acute or convalescent COVID-19.

This chain links TRBV6-5 with TRBJ1-5, with 7 bases that match TRBD1. V was pared by 4 bases and J by 9 bases, with 9 bases of the junction left unmatched. The length of the CDR3 is 14 residues. Germline values: CDR1 MNHEY, CDR2 SVGAGI. The chain's CDR3 is CASSSTRGIAPQHF. Here the CDR3 DNA reads TGTGCCAGCAGTTCTACCAGGGGGATTGCGCCCCAGCATTTT.

This clone has a handful of counts. The sample contains more than one DNA sequence encoding this CDR3. The chain recombines TRBV15 with TRBJ2-7; 11 bases are shared with TRBD1. V was pared by 1 base and J by 4 bases, with 6 bases of the junction left unmatched. Germline V gives CDR1 LNHNV, CDR2 YYDKDF (reference sequence). The CDR3 is 16 amino acids. The CDR3: CATSRVRTGGPYEQYF. The DNA of the CDR3 is TGTGCCACCAGCAGAGTTAGGACAGGGGGCCCATACGAGCAGTACTTC.

The J gene is TRBJ1-2, the V gene TRBV5-1; 12 bases are shared with TRBD1. Per the germline V gene, CDR1 is SGHRS and CDR2 is YFSETQ. The CDR3 has 16 residues. V gave up 4 bases and J gave up 4 bases; unmatched junction bases: 8. The CDR3 loop is CASSLTGTGGVYGYTF. Here the CDR3 DNA reads TGCGCCAGCAGCCTTACCGGGACAGGGGGCGTCTATGGCTACACCTTC.

The chain links TRBV9 to TRBJ1-2; weak D call: TRBD1 (6 bases). Trimming removed 4 bases from V and 1 base from J, with 17 bases in between. Germline V lookup: CDR1 SGDLS, CDR2 YYNGEE. The CDR3 consists of 16 residues. The CDR3 here is CASSITGTSNNYGYTF. The CDR3 DNA is TGTGCCAGCAGCATAACCGGGACATCAAATAACTATGGCTACACCTTC.

The V and J genes are TRBV18 and TRBJ1-2, with 7 positions matching TRBD1. The V gene's germline CDR1 is KGHSH and CDR2 LQKENI. Germline trimming cut 6 bases from V and 8 bases from J; bases unmatched to any gene: 6. The CDR3 is made up of 12 amino acids. CDR3 bases: TGTGCCAGCTCGCAAAGGGACAGCGGCTACACCTTC. This sequence encodes CASSQRDSGYTF.

The chain combines TRBV4-2 with TRBJ1-5; TRBD1 aligns across 8 bases. Germline V gives CDR1 LGHNA, CDR2 YNFKEQ. The V gene end was trimmed by 4 bases and the J gene end by 8 bases; junction bases not matched to a gene: 10. This CDR3 comprises 15 residues. The CDR3 here is CASSRTRGPTEPQHF. The CDR3 coding sequence is TGTGCCAGCAGCCGTACCAGGGGGCCAACTGAGCCCCAGCATTTT.

This chain links TRBV3-1 (or the pseudogene TRBV3-2) with TRBJ2-7; D unclear. From germline, CDR1 is LGHDT and CDR2 YNNKEL (reference sequence). V was shortened by 5 bases and J by 6 bases, with 8 bases between the two germline ends. The CDR3 has 11 residues. The CDR3 bases are TGTGCCAGCAGCTCATCTAGCGAGCAGTACTTC. It translates to CASSSSSEQYF.

This chain links TRBV5-6 with TRBJ1-1, with 8 nucleotides matching TRBD1. The CDR3 totals 15 residues. The V segment lost 4 bases and the J segment 4 bases; nucleotides outside the gene matches: 9. The germline V gene has CDR1 SGHDT and CDR2 YYEEEE. In DNA, the CDR3 is TGTGCCAGCAGCCTCGTCAGGGGGCTCCCCACTGAAGCTTTCTTT. Translating it yields CASSLVRGLPTEAFF.

The chain is built from TRBV7-8 and TRBJ2-5, with D hard to call. CDR3 length equals 16 residues. The V gene lost 2 bases and the J gene lost 0 bases, with 13 bases spanning the gap. Germline CDR1 SGHVS, CDR2 FQNEAQ. The CDR3, as DNA: TGTGCCAGCAGCTTAAAGGCAGGTTCTTACCAAGAGACCCAGTACTTC. Protein: CASSLKAGSYQETQYF.

The V call is TRBV5-6, the J call TRBJ2-5, with 7 bases that match TRBD1. CDR1 and CDR2 from the germline V gene are SGHDT and YYEEEE. V lost 0 bases to trimming and J lost 6 bases; unmatched junction nucleotides: 5. This CDR3 is 14 amino acids long. The DNA of the CDR3 is TGTGCCAGCAGCTTGGAGGGGGCCGGAAAGACCCAGTACTTC. As protein: CASSLEGAGKTQYF. Full variable domain (rest looked up from reference TRBV5-6 and TRBJ2-5): DAGVTQSPTHLIKTRGQQVTLRCSPKSGHDTVSWYQQALGQGPQFIFQYYEEEERQRGNFPDRFSGHQFPNYSSELNVNALLLGDSALYLCASSLEGAGKTQYFGPGTRLLVL.

The CDR3 bases are TGTGCCAGCAGCGACAGGGGGGAGAATGAAAAACTGTTTTTT. As protein: CASSDRGENEKLFF. The chain joins TRBV6-5 to TRBJ1-4; 9 bases are shared with TRBD1. With 6 bases clipped from V and 5 bases from J, the junction kept 4 bases outside the gene matches. Germline CDR1 is MNHEY and CDR2 is SVGAGI. The CDR3 spans 14 residues.

J is TRBJ2-3 and V is TRBV21-1; TRBD1 is taken as the D call from the table, unchecked against the DNA. TRBV21-1 is noted as a pseudogene. The CDR3 runs to 14 residues. CDR3 region: CASSKAGGADTQYF. The CDR3 DNA reads as TGTGCCAGCAGCAAAGCAGGGGGCGCAGATACGCAGTATTTT.

The rearrangement joins TRBV9 to TRBJ2-2; D is possibly TRBD2 (6 bases). CDR3 length equals 17 residues. Germline V gene data show CDR1 as SGDLS and CDR2 as YYNGEE. The germline V and J ends were trimmed by 1 base and 5 bases, with 18 bases remaining between them. This CDR3 reads CASSVTPSRLVTGELFF. The CDR3 region has the DNA TGTGCCAGCAGCGTAACCCCCTCCCGACTAGTTACCGGGGAGCTGTTTTTT. The full variable domain, rest sourced from reference TRBV9 and TRBJ2-2, is DSGVTQTPKHLITATGQRVTLRCSPRSGDLSVYWYQQSLDQGLQFLIQYYNGEERAKGNILERFSAQQFPDLHSELNLSSLELGDSALYFCASSVTPSRLVTGELFFGEGSRLTVL.

Note on this clone: Mismatch with germline at one junction end may stem from a read error. The genes are TRBV7-7 and TRBJ2-7, with 8 bases fitting TRBD1. The germline V gene has CDR1 SSHAT and CDR2 FNYEAQ (reference sequence). This CDR3 is 15 amino acids long. The CDR3 region is CASSFGSTGDYEQYF. The CDR3 bases are TGTGCTAGCAGCTTTGGGTCGACAGGGGATTACGAGCAGTACTTC.

V usage is TRBV18 and J usage is TRBJ1-4; D unresolved. Germline CDR1 KGHSH, CDR2 LQKENI. V lost 3 bases, J lost 8 bases, and 13 bases lay in between. The CDR3 totals 14 residues. CDR3 nucleotide sequence: TGTGCCAGCTCACCGTCGGGAAGGACCGAAAAACTGTTTTTT. Encoded protein: CASSPSGRTEKLFF.

This chain connects TRBV11-3 to TRBJ2-5, with 8 bases fitting TRBD2. CDR1 and CDR2 from the germline V gene are SGHNT and YENEEA. This CDR3 is built from 16 residues. After removal of 4 bases from V and 2 bases from J, the junction contained 9 bases not matched to a gene. The CDR3 DNA reads TGTGCCAGCAGCTGGGCCACGGCGGGAGGACAAGAGACCCAGTACTTC. Amino acid sequence: CASSWATAGGQETQYF.

Comment on this clone: Other DNA sequences of this sample code for an identical CDR3. The chain employs TRBV18 and TRBJ2-2; 7 nucleotides match TRBD1. The germline CDR1 and CDR2 sequences are KGHSH and LQKENI. The CDR3 spans 15 residues. V lost 3 bases, J lost 0 bases, and 1 base stayed unmatched. The CDR3 bases are TGTGCCAGCTCACCGGACAGGACGAACACCGGGGAGCTGTTTTTT. This sequence encodes CASSPDRTNTGELFF.

The chain joins TRBV5-1 to TRBJ2-7, with D possibly TRBD1 on 7 matching bases. This CDR3 spans 18 amino acids. The ends were cut back, 0 bases at V and 0 bases at J, with 19 bases in the middle. Germline V CDR1 and CDR2: SGHRS, YFSETQ. In DNA form, the CDR3 reads TGCGCCAGCAGCTTGGCCGGTGCGGGACAGCCGAGCTCCTACGAGCAGTACTTC. Translated, it gives CASSLAGAGQPSSYEQYF. Using reference TRBV5-1 and TRBJ2-7 for the parts outside the CDR3, the full variable domain is KAGVTQTPRYLIKTRGQQVTLSCSPISGHRSVSWYQQTPGQGLQFLFEYFSETQRNKGNFPGRFSGRQFSNSRSEMNVSTLELGDSALYLCASSLAGAGQPSSYEQYFGPGTRLTVT.

The chain combines TRBV27 with TRBJ2-1, with 8 bases lining up with TRBD1. Unmatched junction bases numbered 6, after V lost 5 bases and J lost 0 bases. Germline lookup yields CDR1 MNHEY and CDR2 SMNVEV (reference sequence). This CDR3 region has 16 residues. This chain's CDR3 is CASSNQGASSYNEQFF. The CDR3 nucleotides read TGTGCCAGCAGTAACCAGGGGGCGAGCTCCTACAATGAGCAGTTCTTC.

This clone has a handful of counts. The chain combines TRBV3-1 (or the pseudogene TRBV3-2) with TRBJ2-7; D unclear. Germline V gene sequence: CDR1 LGHDT, CDR2 YNNKEL (reference sequence). CDR3 length: 12 amino acids. Trimming removed 3 bases from V and 5 bases from J, with 8 bases in between. The CDR3 region is CASSQRVHEQYF. The CDR3, as DNA: TGTGCCAGCAGCCAGAGAGTCCACGAGCAGTACTTC.

J is TRBJ2-2 and V is TRBV6-5; D possibly corresponds to TRBD1 (5 bases). Germline V gene lookup returns CDR1 MNHEY and CDR2 SVGAGI. Trimming took 2 bases from V and 7 from J, leaving 17 bases between them. This CDR3 is built from 16 residues. The CDR3 spells CASSYNPAAGIGELFF. CDR3 nucleotide sequence: TGTGCCAGCAGTTACAACCCGGCCGCAGGGATCGGGGAGCTGTTTTTT.